Listed here are 11 T cell receptor beta chains from one sample, sequenced in a study of T cell responses to AZD1222 COVID-19 vaccine. Measured with immunoSEQ multiplex PCR; TCRdb has only the in-frame clones, and not every one. This table has roughly 150,000 clones, about nine tenths appearing once. The material was peripheral blood, obtained 28 days after the second AZD1222 dose. These receptors came from an adult who received the AZD1222 COVID-19 vaccine.

The chain is built from TRBV24-1 and TRBJ1-2; tentatively, D is TRBD1 (6 bases). The V and J ends lost 3 bases and 1 base respectively, with 11 bases between them. Germline-derived CDR1 and CDR2 are KGHDR and SFDVKD. The CDR3 sequence is 15 residues long. The CDR3 spells CATSDGGTFNYGYTF. The DNA for the CDR3 is TGTGCCACCAGTGATGGCGGGACATTTAACTATGGCTACACCTTC.

V and J are TRBV24-1 and TRBJ2-2, with 7 positions matching TRBD1. The CDR3 runs 16 residues. J lost 7 bases, V lost 2 bases, and 9 bases had no gene match. Germline-derived CDR1 and CDR2 are KGHDR and SFDVKD. CDR3 protein: CATSDWRGGSGGELFF. The CDR3 region has the DNA TGTGCCACCAGTGATTGGCGAGGGGGCTCGGGCGGGGAGCTGTTTTTT.

The CDR3 loop is CASSPQLGFIYNEQFF. CDR3 DNA: TGTGCCAGCAGCCCTCAATTAGGGTTTATCTACAATGAGCAGTTCTTC. The chain employs TRBV7-9 and TRBJ2-1, with no clear D. Germline CDR1 and CDR2: SEHNR and FQNEAQ (reference sequence). The CDR3 sequence is 16 residues long. V was clipped by 5 bases and J by 3 bases, with 17 bases between them.

V usage is TRBV6-5 and J usage is TRBJ1-6; D is ambiguous. Germline loops: CDR1 MNHEY, CDR2 SVGAGI. The ends were cut back, 0 bases at V and 7 bases at J, with 13 bases in the middle. The CDR3 is 16 amino acids. Here the CDR3 reads CASSYSTSLGNSPLHF. Written as DNA, the CDR3 is TGTGCCAGCAGTTACTCGACCTCCCTAGGGAATTCACCCCTCCACTTT.

This clone came up once. The chain couples TRBV5-1 to TRBJ1-3; D uncertain. The CDR3 is 15 amino acids. Trimming cost V 2 bases and J 4 bases, with 13 bases left between them. The germline V gene has CDR1 SGHRS and CDR2 YFSETQ. CDR3 sequence: CASSLPVDSGNTIYF. The CDR3 region has the DNA TGCGCCAGCAGCTTACCGGTGGACTCCGGAAACACCATATATTTT.

This clone was seen a single time. The V gene is TRBV5-4, the J gene TRBJ2-3; a weak D match, TRBD2 (7 bases). The CDR3 consists of 15 residues. Trimming cost V 7 bases and J 2 bases, with 17 bases left between them. The germline CDR1 and CDR2 sequences are SGHNT and YYREEE (reference sequence). The CDR3 DNA is TGTGCCAGCCGGGACCGCGGGGGCTTCACAGATACGCAGTATTTT. It specifies CASRDRGGFTDTQYF.

The chain has TRBV19 and TRBJ2-3, with D perhaps matching TRBD1 (6 bases). The CDR3 covers 13 residues. Deletions cut 9 bases from V and 4 bases from J, with 14 bases between. The germline CDR1 and CDR2 sequences are LNHDA and SQIVND (reference sequence). CDR3 coding DNA: TGTGCCAGCAGTCGGACAGTATCAGATACGCAGTATTTT. Translating gives CASSRTVSDTQYF.

J is TRBJ2-1 and V is TRBV4-2; 11 nucleotides match TRBD2. CDR1 is LGHNA and CDR2 is YNFKEQ in the germline V gene. This CDR3 region has 18 residues. Unmatched junction bases numbered 8, after V lost 2 bases and J lost 2 bases. The CDR3 DNA is TGTGCCAGCAGCCAACTTACTAGCGGGGGCTTTCCCTACAATGAGCAGTTCTTC. Its translation: CASSQLTSGGFPYNEQFF.

This chain connects TRBV27 to TRBJ2-3, with D possibly being TRBD2 (5 bases). The CDR3 has 16 amino acids. V dropped 6 bases and J dropped 1 base, with 17 bases sitting between them. Germline CDR1 reads MNHEY; CDR2 reads SMNVEV (reference sequence). In nucleotides, the CDR3 is TGTGCCAGCAGCCTTCTCTCTATCGGGGGCACAGATACGCAGTATTTT. Residues: CASSLLSIGGTDTQYF.

The chain links TRBV7-7 to TRBJ2-3; 10 bases are shared with TRBD2. CDR3 length equals 16 residues. Germline trimming cut 5 bases from V and 5 bases from J; bases unmatched to any gene: 10. Germline V gene sequence: CDR1 SSHAT, CDR2 FNYEAQ (reference sequence). CDR3 nucleotides: TGTGCCAGCAGCGTCCTAGCGGGAGTTGCCCAAGATACGCAGTATTTT. Protein sequence: CASSVLAGVAQDTQYF.

This chain uses TRBV4-1 with TRBJ1-2; D remains unclear. This CDR3 spans 13 amino acids. Germline V gives CDR1 MGHRA, CDR2 YSYEKL. Trimming cost V 6 bases and J 3 bases, with 11 bases left between them. CDR3 nucleotide sequence: TGCGCCAGCAGTATAGGGAGCGACTATGGCTACACCTTC. Translated: CASSIGSDYGYTF.